A single T cell receptor (beta chain) is shown here with its context. Its antigen is as yet unknown. Trimming removed 1 base at V and 3 bases at J, with 9 bases between. The CDR3 is 14 amino acids. CDR1 is LGHNA and CDR2 is YNFKEQ in the germline V gene. Preparation of the TCRbeta library used unique molecular identifiers. TCRdb ran MiXCR on the PCR reads and lists one entry per CDR3 protein. This repertoire shows about 420,000 distinct CDR3 sequences, around 15% found once; its top ten account for 25% to 35%. This entry comes from a study of T-cell reconstitution after alpha-beta-depleted transplantation in children. Points from the study as a whole: T cells produced anew were the main source of T-cell counts and diversity one year after transplant. Several hundred expanded graft clones reportedly supplied alpha-beta T cells about two months after transplant. Certain patients had high TCRbeta diversity at day 60, and it came from recipient T cells and thymic progenitors that survived.

The rearrangement links TRBV4-2 to TRBJ2-5, with D possibly matching TRBD1 (6 bases). The source of this sequence is a boy in the first two years of life who had a stem cell transplant for Wiskott-Aldrich syndrome, so the T cells may come from the graft donor. Specimen: PBMCs, mostly from graft donor cells, collected 360 days after TCRalphabeta/CD19-depleted stem cell transplant. CDR3 region: CASSQVSGEETQYF. As DNA, the CDR3 is TGTGCCAGCAGCCAAGTCTCAGGGGAAGAGACCCAGTACTTC.